This T cell receptor (beta chain) was observed in a study of cytomegalovirus exposure and HLA in healthy donors. Overall study context: There were 350 to 400 genotyped donors. Of these, 75% to 85% fell in the genetic ancestry cluster associated with self-reported Caucasian donors.

Trimming pared 5 bases from V and 1 base from J, leaving 9 bases between. The CDR3 loop spans 14 amino acids. Germline V lookup: CDR1 SGHTA, CDR2 FQGNSA. Among the donors, all were healthy bone marrow donors. PCR primers comprised 60 Vbeta and 13 Jbeta primers. Clones were read by immunoSEQ multiplex PCR, and TCRdb kept only the in-frame ones, dropping some. The repertoire has under 150,000 clones, 75% to 85% of them found once; the top ten carry 2% to 3%. The specimen sequenced was PBMCs. The clonotype was recovered from a man aged 50 to 60 in good health and CMV-seronegative. This sequence joins TRBV7-2 and TRBJ1-5; weak D call: TRBD1 (5 bases). CDR3 protein: CASSKTDSNQPQHF. Written as DNA, the CDR3 is TGTGCCAGCAGCAAGACAGACAGCAATCAGCCCCAGCATTTT.